The sequence of this T cell receptor beta chain was determined in a study of blood T cell repertoires in COVID-19. Overall study: PBMCs, B-cell-depleted T cells, or T cells provided the cDNA or gDNA that made up the material.

Clones were read by immunoSEQ multiplex PCR, and TCRdb kept only the in-frame ones, dropping some. In the table there are under 250,000 clones, approximately 80% of which are singletons. This TCR came from a man aged 45-65 years with active or convalescent COVID-19. Sequencing was carried out using peripheral blood.

CDR3 nucleotide sequence: TGCGCCAGCAGCTCAGGACAGGGCCCTAACGAGCAGTACTTC. It encodes CASSSGQGPNEQYF. The chain combines TRBV5-1 with TRBJ2-7; 8 bases are a match to TRBD1. Losses at the gene ends were 3 bases for V and 5 bases for J; bases not matched to a gene: 7. From germline, CDR1 is SGHRS and CDR2 YFSETQ. This CDR3 contains 14 residues.